A single sample gave rise to the 22 T cell receptor beta chains below, sequenced in a study of CD8+CD57+ T cells in acquired aplastic anemia. Using genomic DNA as the template, TCR beta VDJ and CDR3 profiling was carried out. TCRdb reprocessed the reads with MiXCR, giving one entry per CDR3 protein. Among about 150,000 distinct CDR3 sequences listed, over 50% were seen once. Selection for sequencing was limited to patients who had shown CD8+CD57+ cell expansion by flow cytometry. Material: sorted CD4+, CD8+, or CD8+CD57+ T cells (not recorded which) from PBMCs. All receptors come from a human donor with aplastic anemia.

CDR3 loop: CASRPSGRVNEQFF. The CDR3 DNA reads TGTGCCAGCCGCCCTAGCGGGAGGGTCAATGAGCAGTTCTTC. This chain joins TRBV14 and TRBJ2-1; TRBD2 agrees at 12 bases. V was clipped by 8 bases and J by 6 bases; unmatched bases: 5. CDR3 length: 14 amino acids. From germline, CDR1 is SGHDN and CDR2 FVKESK.

This clonotype was seen only once. The V call is TRBV10-3, the J call TRBJ1-1, with 7 bases matching TRBD1. This CDR3 region has 13 residues. Looked up from germline, CDR1 is ENHRY and CDR2 is SYGVKD. The V segment lost 10 bases and the J segment 6 bases; nucleotides outside the gene matches: 11. DNA for the CDR3: TGTGCCAGCAGGAGAGGGGGCGCATCTGAAGCTTTCTTT. The encoded protein is CASRRGGASEAFF.

This chain connects TRBV19 to TRBJ1-5; D unclear. The CDR3 length is 14 residues. The germline V gene encodes CDR1 LNHDA and CDR2 SQIVND (reference sequence). The V end lost 8 bases, the J end lost 3 bases, and 14 bases lay between the germline ends. CDR3 sequence: CASRWREPNQPQHF. In nucleotides, the CDR3 is TGTGCCAGTCGGTGGAGGGAACCCAATCAGCCCCAGCATTTT.

This clonotype was found many times. The V call is TRBV13, the J call TRBJ2-1, with D possibly being TRBD1 (5 bases). Germline CDR1 PRHDT, CDR2 FYEKMQ (reference sequence). The CDR3 is made up of 14 amino acids. V gave up 4 bases and J gave up 8 bases, with 15 bases separating them. CDR3 bases: TGTGCCAGCAGCTACCAAATAGGGGCTCATGAGCAGTTCTTC. Translation: CASSYQIGAHEQFF.

This clonotype was recorded a few times. The chain combines TRBV27 with TRBJ2-1; 8 nucleotides agree with TRBD1. Germline CDR1 and CDR2: MNHEY and SMNVEV (reference sequence). V was pared by 6 bases and J by 1 base, with 5 bases of the junction left unmatched. The CDR3 loop spans 15 amino acids. CDR3 residues: CASRNHRGSYNEQFF. The CDR3 nucleotides read TGTGCCAGCAGGAACCACAGGGGGTCCTACAATGAGCAGTTCTTC.

The chain is built from TRBV15 and TRBJ1-2; maybe TRBD1 (5 bases). The CDR3 sequence is 15 residues long. Germline values: CDR1 LNHNV, CDR2 YYDKDF (reference sequence). The V end was cut by 9 bases, the J end by 3 bases, with 20 bases between. CDR3 bases: TGTGCCACTAGCGGGGGAGCTGGGGCGGACTATGGCTACACCTTC. Translation: CATSGGAGADYGYTF.

At least ten counts were recorded for this clonotype. The chain has TRBV7-3 and TRBJ1-2; 7 nucleotides align to TRBD1. CDR1 and CDR2 from the germline V gene are SGHTA and FQGTGA. The CDR3 spans 14 residues. The V segment lost 5 bases and the J segment 3 bases; nucleotides outside the gene matches: 6. CDR3 sequence: CASSPSGTDYGYTF. The CDR3 DNA reads as TGTGCCAGCAGCCCCTCCGGGACAGACTATGGCTACACCTTC.

The rearrangement joins TRBV29-1 to TRBJ1-1, with 12 positions matching TRBD1. In germline, CDR1 is SQVTM, CDR2 ANQGSEA. CDR3 length: 15 residues. V trimming: 7 bases; J trimming: 3 bases; junction bases outside the gene matches: 9. Here the CDR3 DNA reads TGCAGCGGTACTGGGACAGGGGGCGCCGACACTGAAGCTTTCTTT. It specifies CSGTGTGGADTEAFF.

This clonotype has at least ten counts. This chain connects TRBV7-8 to TRBJ1-2, with 7 bases aligning to TRBD1. Germline V CDR1 and CDR2: SGHVS, FQNEAQ. The trim removed 10 bases at V and 6 bases at J, leaving 8 bases unmatched. The CDR3 spans 12 residues. The CDR3 nucleotides are TGTGCCACTGACAGGGCGGGGAATGGCTACACCTTC. Translated: CATDRAGNGYTF.

The CDR3 region has the DNA TGTGCCGCAGGACGGGACAGCTACGAGCAGTACTTC. Protein: CAAGRDSYEQYF. V usage is TRBV7-3 and J usage is TRBJ2-7; TRBD1 matches 7 bases. Per the germline V gene, CDR1 is SGHTA and CDR2 is FQGTGA. V trimming: 11 bases; J trimming: 3 bases; junction bases outside the gene matches: 7. The CDR3 covers 12 residues.

Comment on this clonotype: The junction does not match germline at one end; this may be a read error. The chain links TRBV10-2 to TRBJ1-1; D uncertain. The germline V gene encodes CDR1 WSHSY and CDR2 SAAADI. This CDR3 contains 12 residues. The CDR3 coding sequence is TGTGCCAGCAGCCAAGAACGGTCAAAAGCTTTCTTT. It is translated as CASSQERSKAFF.

V is TRBV11-1 and J is TRBJ2-1; 8 bases match TRBD1. Per the germline V gene, CDR1 is SGHAT and CDR2 is FQDESV (reference sequence). The CDR3 contains 16 residues. Trimming removed 1 base from V and 2 bases from J; junction bases left unmatched: 4. CDR3 loop: CASSLVGQVTYNEQFF. The CDR3 coding sequence is TGTGCCAGCAGCTTAGTGGGACAGGTAACCTACAATGAGCAGTTCTTC.

In nucleotides, the CDR3 is TGTGCCAGTAGTCGAGACGGGACAGGGGGACTCTACGAGCAGTACTTC. Translation gives CASSRDGTGGLYEQYF. The rearrangement joins TRBV19 to TRBJ2-7; 11 bases agree with TRBD1. The ends lost 5 bases at V and 3 bases at J; junction bases unmatched: 9. CDR1 and CDR2 from the germline V gene are LNHDA and SQIVND (reference sequence). This CDR3 has 16 amino acids.

The rearrangement uses TRBV7-2 and TRBJ1-2; D call uncertain. The germline V gene has CDR1 SGHTA and CDR2 FQGNSA. The length of the CDR3 is 11 residues. V was clipped by 0 bases and J by 9 bases, with 5 bases between them. CDR3 loop: CASSLAPSYTF. The CDR3 DNA reads as TGTGCCAGCAGCTTAGCCCCCAGCTACACCTTC.

Remarks on this clonotype: The conserved final phenylalanine or tryptophan is absent from the CDR3, which likely points to a read error. The chain has TRBV10-3 and TRBJ1-3; D may be TRBD1 (5 bases). The CDR3 runs 15 residues. The germline CDR1 and CDR2 sequences are ENHRY and SYGVKD. V was shortened by 2 bases and J by 8 bases, with 16 bases between the two germline ends. The CDR3 loop reads CAISERGGTVDTIYL. DNA for the CDR3: TGTGCCATCAGTGAGAGGGGCGGGACCGTGGACACCATATATCTT.

This sequence joins TRBV30 and TRBJ2-1; a weak D match, TRBD1 (5 bases). The CDR3 has 13 residues. The V end lost 2 bases, the J end lost 3 bases, and 8 bases lay between the germline ends. CDR1 GTSNPN and CDR2 SVGIG come from the germline V gene (reference sequence). The CDR3 DNA reads as TGTGCCTGGAGTCCAGGGCACTACAATGAGCAGTTCTTC. Amino acid sequence: CAWSPGHYNEQFF.

This chain connects TRBV9 to TRBJ2-7; 7 bases are a match to TRBD1. The J call may be incorrect, as the DNA end agrees better with TRBJ2-5. Germline CDR1 reads SGDLS; CDR2 reads YYNGEE. The CDR3 runs to 16 residues. CDR3 in DNA: TGTGCCAGCAGCGGCACCGGGACAGCACTCCAAGAGACCCAGTACTTC. Protein sequence: CASSGTGTALQETQYF.

The chain has TRBV20-1 and TRBJ1-2; no clear D. Trimming pared 3 bases from V and 3 bases from J, leaving 17 bases between. The CDR3 has 15 amino acids. Germline CDR1 reads DFQATT; CDR2 reads SNEGSKA (reference sequence). CDR3 nucleotides: TGCAGTGCTAGGGGTTATCGGGGAGATGACTATGGCTACACCTTC. Amino acid sequence: CSARGYRGDDYGYTF.

The chain joins TRBV7-9 to TRBJ1-2; unclear D gene. CDR3 length: 11 residues. The ends were cut back, 5 bases at V and 8 bases at J, with 9 bases in the middle. CDR1 and CDR2 from the germline V gene are SEHNR and FQNEAQ (reference sequence). In DNA, the CDR3 is TGTGCCAGCAGCCGTAGTGCCGGCTACACCTTC. It codes for CASSRSAGYTF.

This chain links TRBV7-8 with TRBJ2-3; D call uncertain. V lost 7 bases and J 2 bases, leaving 7 bases between the germline ends. Germline assignment: CDR1 SGHVS and CDR2 FQNEAQ. The CDR3 sequence is 12 residues long. The CDR3 DNA is TGTGCCAGCATTAAAGACACAGATACGCAGTATTTT. Encoded protein: CASIKDTDTQYF.

Ten or more counts support this clonotype. The chain recombines TRBV18 with TRBJ2-3; 12 positions agree with TRBD1. V lost 2 bases, J lost 4 bases, and 4 bases stayed unmatched. The CDR3 runs 16 residues. Germline CDR1 reads KGHSH; CDR2 reads LQKENI. CDR3 sequence: CASSPTGTGGADTQYF. The CDR3 coding sequence is TGTGCCAGCTCACCAACCGGGACAGGGGGCGCAGATACGCAGTATTTT.

In this sample, this clonotype turned up a few times. The V call is TRBV7-9, the J call TRBJ2-1, with D tentatively TRBD1 (5 bases). CDR1 and CDR2 (germline): SEHNR, FQNEAQ (reference sequence). This CDR3 region has 12 residues. V was pared by 6 bases and J by 5 bases, with 8 bases between. CDR3 sequence reads: CASSYRNNEQFF. The DNA of the CDR3 is TGTGCCAGCAGTTACAGGAACAATGAGCAGTTCTTC.